This entry lists 12 T cell receptor beta chains sequenced from one sample in a study of CD8+ T cells in alopecia areata. Treatment given: oral pan-JAK inhibitor, 5-10 mg twice daily. RNA extraction and reverse transcription yielded cDNA as sequencing template. Produced via immunoSEQ multiplex PCR; TCRdb's table is partial and in-frame only. The repertoire has over 100,000 clones, roughly three fifths of them found once; the top ten carry 12%. Sequenced here: CD8+ T cells sorted from blood, sampled at week 24, from a patient treated with tofacitinib. The receptors were gathered from a human donor with alopecia areata.

The rearrangement joins TRBV27 to TRBJ2-7, with TRBD1 matching 11 bases. Per the germline V gene, CDR1 is MNHEY and CDR2 is SMNVEV (reference sequence). The CDR3 length is 17 residues. V lost 5 bases and J lost 3; bases outside the gene matches: 12. Here the CDR3 DNA reads TGTGCCAGCAGTCCCCCCCCCGGACAGGGGGCTAGCTACGAGCAGTACTTC. Translation: CASSPPPGQGASYEQYF.

This chain joins TRBV13 and TRBJ2-5, with a possible D match to TRBD2 (5 bases). Germline lookup yields CDR1 PRHDT and CDR2 FYEKMQ (reference sequence). V was trimmed by 4 bases and J by 2 bases, leaving 11 bases between them. The CDR3 length is 14 residues. The DNA for the CDR3 is TGTGCCAGCAGCTCGCAGACGGGACAAGAGACCCAGTACTTC. This translates into CASSSQTGQETQYF.

The rearrangement uses TRBV29-1 and TRBJ2-6, with D unclear. CDR1 and CDR2 (germline): SQVTM, ANQGSEA. The CDR3 spans 16 residues. V lost 3 bases, J lost 3 bases, and 15 bases lay in between. The CDR3: CSVEPLSEDGANVLTF. The CDR3 region has the DNA TGCAGCGTTGAGCCGCTGTCTGAGGATGGGGCCAACGTCCTGACTTTC.

This clone has just one count. V gene TRBV27 combines with J gene TRBJ2-1, with 10 bases matching TRBD2. This CDR3 is built from 16 residues. Trimming at V came to 6 bases and at J to 6 bases, leaving 11 bases not matched to a gene. Per the germline V gene, CDR1 is MNHEY and CDR2 is SMNVEV (reference sequence). CDR3 region: CASRLQRGGPVNEQFF. The CDR3 DNA reads TGTGCCAGCAGGCTCCAGCGGGGGGGGCCGGTCAATGAGCAGTTCTTC.

V gene TRBV6-4 combines with J gene TRBJ2-7, with a tentative D call TRBD1 (5 bases). Germline CDR1 MRHNA, CDR2 SNTAGT. This CDR3 is built from 17 residues. The ends were cut back, 4 bases at V and 0 bases at J, with 19 bases in the middle. The CDR3 loop reads CASSATRQFIYSYEQYF. CDR3 coding DNA: TGTGCCAGCAGTGCGACGCGACAGTTTATCTACTCCTACGAGCAGTACTTC.

The chain has TRBV12-5 and TRBJ2-5; D possibly corresponds to TRBD1 (6 bases). CDR3 length: 14 amino acids. V lost 5 bases and J lost 5, with 15 bases in between. Germline CDR1 reads LGHNT; CDR2 reads FRNRAP. The CDR3 here is CASGIAGVRETQYF. DNA for the CDR3: TGTGCTAGTGGTATAGCAGGGGTTCGGGAGACCCAGTACTTC.

This clone has just one count. The chain links TRBV9 to TRBJ2-7, with a possible D match to TRBD1 (6 bases). Germline V gene lookup returns CDR1 SGDLS and CDR2 YYNGEE. There are 15 residues in the CDR3. V lost 4 bases to trimming and J lost 3 bases, with 17 bases between them. CDR3 bases: TGTGCCAGCAGCCCTGGGGCAGGGGTTGGCTACGAGCAGTACTTC. It translates to CASSPGAGVGYEQYF.

V is TRBV30 and J is TRBJ1-1; a possible D gene is TRBD1 (5 bases). Germline V gene sequence: CDR1 GTSNPN, CDR2 SVGIG (reference sequence). Trimming pared 2 bases from V and 5 bases from J, leaving 9 bases between. This CDR3 has 12 residues. CDR3 sequence (DNA): TGTGCCTGGAGTCCTACAGGAACTGAAGCTTTCTTT. Translated: CAWSPTGTEAFF.

This chain connects TRBV5-6 to TRBJ2-1; D is ambiguous. With 0 bases removed from V and 0 bases from J, the gap between germline ends came to 4 bases. The CDR3 extends over 14 amino acids. Germline values: CDR1 SGHDT, CDR2 YYEEEE. The CDR3 DNA reads as TGTGCCAGCAGCTTGGCGGCCTCCTACAATGAGCAGTTCTTC. Encoded protein: CASSLAASYNEQFF.

The chain is built from TRBV5-6 and TRBJ2-7; a possible D gene is TRBD2 (6 bases). Germline assignment: CDR1 SGHDT and CDR2 YYEEEE. Trimming removed 3 bases from V and 3 bases from J, with 7 bases in between. This CDR3 has 12 amino acids. CDR3 in amino acids: CASSSGSYEQYF. The CDR3 DNA reads as TGTGCCAGCAGCTCCGGGAGCTACGAGCAGTACTTC.

The chain links TRBV5-6 to TRBJ2-7, with TRBD1 identical over 9 bases. The germline V gene encodes CDR1 SGHDT and CDR2 YYEEEE. This CDR3 is built from 14 residues. The V gene end was trimmed by 4 bases and the J gene end by 3 bases; junction bases not matched to a gene: 5. The CDR3 DNA reads as TGTGCCAGCAGCCCAGACAGGGGGAACTACGAGCAGTACTTC. It translates to CASSPDRGNYEQYF.

This clone came up a few times. The rearrangement links TRBV2 to TRBJ2-1, with a possible D match to TRBD1 (6 bases). Germline assignment: CDR1 SNHLY and CDR2 FYNNEI. Trimming took off 9 bases at V and 10 bases at J, with 13 bases between the two ends. The CDR3 loop spans 11 amino acids. The CDR3 DNA follows: TGTGCCAGTTCCCCACAGGGAGAGCAGTTCTTC. Translated, it gives CASSPQGEQFF.